This T cell receptor beta chain appears in the sequencing data of a study of blood T cell repertoires in COVID-19. For the study at large: COVID-19 samples from acute and convalescent phases originated in the United States, Italy and Spain.

Authors' data handling: It was from reference gene primer amplification that nucleated cell counts were estimated. Method: immunoSEQ multiplex PCR; TCRdb's copy keeps in-frame clones and lacks some. V, J and clone size derive from that table, while D and trimming were established from the DNA sequence. Of about 54,000 clones in the sample, about 85% were seen once. This CDR3 region has 14 residues. Germline V lookup: CDR1 SQVTM, CDR2 ANQGSEA. Trimming stripped 8 bases from V and 4 bases from J, with 20 bases between. The chain has TRBV29-1 and TRBJ2-5; possible D gene TRBD2, 6 bases. The sample was peripheral blood. This receptor was obtained from a man aged 40-49 years with active COVID-19. The CDR3 loop is CSSIARVGGETQYF. The CDR3 DNA reads as TGCAGCTCCATTGCAAGAGTGGGGGGAGAGACCCAGTACTTC.